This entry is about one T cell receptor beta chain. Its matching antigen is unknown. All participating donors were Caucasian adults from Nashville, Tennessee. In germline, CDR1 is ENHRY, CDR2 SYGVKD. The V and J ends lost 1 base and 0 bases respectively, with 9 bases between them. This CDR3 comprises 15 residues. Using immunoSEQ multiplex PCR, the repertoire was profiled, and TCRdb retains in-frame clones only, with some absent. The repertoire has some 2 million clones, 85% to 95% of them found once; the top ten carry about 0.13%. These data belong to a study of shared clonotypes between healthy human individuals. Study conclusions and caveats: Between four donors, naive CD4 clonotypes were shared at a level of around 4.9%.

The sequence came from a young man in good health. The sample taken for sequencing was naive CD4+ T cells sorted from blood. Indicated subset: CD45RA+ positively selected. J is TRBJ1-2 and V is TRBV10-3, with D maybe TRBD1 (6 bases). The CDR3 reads CAISEFRDTNYGYTF. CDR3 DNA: TGTGCCATCAGTGAGTTTAGGGACACTAACTATGGCTACACCTTC.